A selection of T cell receptor beta chains follows, all from one sample in a study of T-cell reconstitution after alpha-beta-depleted transplantation in children. MiXCR, run by TCRdb on the PCR reads, gives a single entry per CDR3 protein. The sample yields some 340,000 distinct CDR3 sequences, 9% to 12% seen once. The sequencing here drew on PBMCs from the stem cell graft donor, taken from the stem cell graft. These receptors all come from a human donor who donated a stem cell graft to a child with acute lymphoblastic leukemia. Both conserved end residues are part of each CDR3. A D gene is named only where the DNA matches it firmly. Expanded clones are given a class, and other clones once, few, many or no size at all.

v_call	clone_size	j_call	d_call	cdr3_length	cdr3_nt	cdr3_aa
TRBV5-1	NA	TRBJ2-5	NA	14	TGCGCCAGCAGCTTAGGGTCATCTCGGGAGACCCAGTACTTC	CASSLGSSRETQYF
TRBV27	few	TRBJ2-7	NA	15	TGTGCCAGCAGTTTAGGGCTAGGGCGCTCCTACGAGCAGTACTTC	CASSLGLGRSYEQYF
TRBV7-8	NA	TRBJ1-4	NA	16	TGTGCCAGCACCCGGCTGGGGGCCCCATGGGGCGAAAAACTGTTTTTT	CASTRLGAPWGEKLFF
TRBV27	few	TRBJ2-5	NA	12	TGTGCCAGCAGGAGGGGGAGGGAGACCCAGTACTTC	CASRRGRETQYF
TRBV28	few	TRBJ2-7	TRBD2	14	TGTGCCAGCAGTTTCCAGCGGGAGGGCCACGAGCAGTACTTC	CASSFQREGHEQYF
TRBV20-1	NA	TRBJ2-2	TRBD2	18	TGCAGTGCTACTTCAACTAGCGGAGATCTATTGAACACCGGGGAGCTGTTTTTT	CSATSTSGDLLNTGELFF
TRBV7-7	few	TRBJ2-3	TRBD2	16	TGTGCTAGCAGCTTGGAAGCGGGAGGTAGTTTAGATACGCAGTATTTT	CASSLEAGGSLDTQYF
TRBV24-1	NA	TRBJ2-2	NA	16	TGTGCCACCAGTGATCCCAGACTAGGAGGTACCGGGGAGCTGTTTTTT	CATSDPRLGGTGELFF
TRBV20-1	few	TRBJ2-5	NA	13	TGCAGTGCTAGAGGGCGGACACAAGAGACCCAGTACTTC	CSARGRTQETQYF
TRBV20-1	many	TRBJ2-1	TRBD1	14	TGCAGTGCTAGAGGGGGGACAGGCTACAATGAGCAGTTCTTC	CSARGGTGYNEQFF
TRBV20-1	few	TRBJ2-3	TRBD2	17	TGCAGTGCTCGCACTTCTAGCGGGAGGGCCATGGAGCATACGCAGTATTTT	CSARTSSGRAMEHTQYF
TRBV28	many	TRBJ1-2	NA	18	TGTGCCAGCAGTTCTCCCCTTCGGGACGCCCGAACAAACTATGGCTACACCTTC	CASSSPLRDARTNYGYTF
TRBV10-3	NA	TRBJ2-7	TRBD1	18	TGTGCCATCAGTGGGACGGGACAGGGGGCCCCTTGGTCCTACGAGCAGTACTTC	CAISGTGQGAPWSYEQYF
TRBV27	NA	TRBJ2-7	NA	14	TGTGCCAGCAGCTACTCTGGTGGCAGCGACGAGCAGTACTTC	CASSYSGGSDEQYF
TRBV7-9	NA	TRBJ2-7	NA	12	TGTGCCAGCAGCCCCCCTAGCCACGAGCAGTACTTC	CASSPPSHEQYF
TRBV7-2	NA	TRBJ1-2	TRBD1	13	TGTGCCAGCAGCCCCCAGACAGGGTATGGCTACACCTTC	CASSPQTGYGYTF
TRBV7-9	few	TRBJ1-1	TRBD1	15	TGTGCCAGCAGCTCCAAGACAGGGGAAGATGCTGAAGCTTTCTTT	CASSSKTGEDAEAFF
TRBV20-1	NA	TRBJ2-3	TRBD2	17	TGCAGCTGCCGCTCTAGCGGGAGGCCCGCGGGCACAGATACGCAGTATTTC	CSCRSSGRPAGTDTQYF
TRBV5-1	NA	TRBJ2-7	NA	16	TGCGCCAGCAGCTTTGCCCACAGGGATGCACCCTACGAGCAGTACTTC	CASSFAHRDAPYEQYF
TRBV12-3/TRBV12-4	few	TRBJ1-5	NA	16	TGTGCCAGCAGTTTTGGGAGCCCGTATAGCAATCAGCCCCAGCATTTT	CASSFGSPYSNQPQHF
TRBV5-1	few	TRBJ2-2	TRBD2	17	TGCGCCAGCACCCTATGGGGAAGCGGGACGAACACCGGGGAGCTGTTTTTT	CASTLWGSGTNTGELFF
TRBV7-6	few	TRBJ2-3	NA	18	TGTGCCAGCAGCTTGTCCCGGGTGACAGGTCGGAACCCCAATACGCAGTATTTT	CASSLSRVTGRNPNTQYF
TRBV28	NA	TRBJ2-7	NA	17	TGTGCCAGCAGGGGGATATGGGGGGAGCCCACAAACTACGAGCAGTACTTC	CASRGIWGEPTNYEQYF
TRBV20-1	NA	TRBJ2-3	NA	13	TGCAGTGCTAGAGAGGCCCGCACAGATACGCAGTATTTT	CSAREARTDTQYF
TRBV28	few	TRBJ1-2	TRBD1	16	TGTGCCAGCAGTTTATGGAGGGACAGGACCACTTTCGGCTACACCTTC	CASSLWRDRTTFGYTF
TRBV11-2	few	TRBJ2-6	NA	19	TGTGCCAGCAGCTTAGAGGGGGGTGTCCTCTACTCTGGGGCCAACGTCCTGACTTTC	CASSLEGGVLYSGANVLTF
TRBV11-2	few	TRBJ2-2	NA	19	TGTGCCAGCAGCTTATCCCCCTCGGCCGGGACAAGTATCACCGGGGAGCTGTTTTTT	CASSLSPSAGTSITGELFF
TRBV20-1	NA	TRBJ2-7	NA	12	TGCAGTGCTAAAGGGGTCGTCTACGAGCAGTACTTC	CSAKGVVYEQYF
TRBV5-6	NA	TRBJ2-7	NA	13	TGTGCCAGCAGCTTTTCCGATACCCACGAGCAGTACTTC	CASSFSDTHEQYF
TRBV4-1	NA	TRBJ1-3	NA	15	TGCGCCAGCAGCCAAGACAGCTACTCTGGAAACACCATATATTTT	CASSQDSYSGNTIYF
TRBV7-2	few	TRBJ2-1	NA	15	TGTGCCAGCAGACCGACGGGGAGCTCCTACAATGAGCAGTTCTTC	CASRPTGSSYNEQFF
TRBV27	few	TRBJ1-2	TRBD1	15	TGTGCCAGCAGTTCCCTCGGGACAGGCCACTATGGCTACACCTTC	CASSSLGTGHYGYTF
TRBV7-8	NA	TRBJ2-3	NA	18	TGTGCCAGCAGCTTAGTACGGGGCCCAGCCGAGCGCACAGATACGCAGTATTTT	CASSLVRGPAERTDTQYF
TRBV2	NA	TRBJ2-2	NA	13	TGTGCCACCGGGAAACTGCCCCCCGGGGAGCTGTTTTTT	CATGKLPPGELFF
TRBV7-9	NA	TRBJ2-1	NA	11	TGTGCCAGCCTCGGAGGGAATGAGCAGTTCTTC	CASLGGNEQFF
TRBV12-5	NA	TRBJ2-2	NA	15	TGTGCTAGTGGCTCCCTTGGACGTGGCACCGGGGTGCTGTTTTTT	CASGSLGRGTGVLFF
TRBV6-1	few	TRBJ2-5	NA	13	TGTGCCAGCAGCCCGACTACCCAAGAGACCCAGTACTTC	CASSPTTQETQYF
TRBV4-1	many	TRBJ2-5	NA	13	TGCGCCAGCAGCCAAGAGGGAGAAGAGACCCAGTACTTC	CASSQEGEETQYF
TRBV4-2	many	TRBJ2-1	TRBD2	16	TGTGCCAGCAGCCAAGTGGGGACTAGCTCCTACAATGAGCAGTTCTTC	CASSQVGTSSYNEQFF
TRBV27	few	TRBJ1-2	TRBD1	14	TGTGCCAGCAGTTTAGGACAGGGGGCTCGAGGCTACACCTTC	CASSLGQGARGYTF
TRBV7-9	NA	TRBJ2-7	TRBD2	16	TGTGCCAGCAGTAAACTCAAAGCGGGAGGGACCTACGAGCAGTACTTC	CASSKLKAGGTYEQYF
TRBV28	NA	TRBJ2-7	TRBD2	14	TGTGCCAGCCGGGGGGTTCCCCCCAACTACGAGCAGTACTTC	CASRGVPPNYEQYF
TRBV28	many	TRBJ2-1	NA	13	TGTGCCAGCAGTTTTCGACAGTACAATGAGCAGTTCTTC	CASSFRQYNEQFF
TRBV6-2/TRBV6-3	NA	TRBJ2-1	TRBD2	16	TGTGCCAGCAGTTACATTCCGGGACTAGTGTACAATGAGCAGTTCTTC	CASSYIPGLVYNEQFF
TRBV29-1	NA	TRBJ2-1	TRBD2	13	TGCAGCGTTGTTAGCGGGAGTTTAAATGAGCAGTTCTTC	CSVVSGSLNEQFF
TRBV29-1	many	TRBJ2-2	NA	14	TGCAGCGTCGCAGGACGCTTGAACACCGGGGAGCTGTTTTTT	CSVAGRLNTGELFF
TRBV19	NA	TRBJ2-2	TRBD2	15	TGTGCCAGTAGTATCGATGCGGGAGGACCAGGGGTGCTGTTTTTT	CASSIDAGGPGVLFF
TRBV5-1	many	TRBJ2-7	NA	12	TGCGCCAGCAGCCCCGACCTATACGAGCAGTACTTC	CASSPDLYEQYF
TRBV12-3/TRBV12-4	NA	TRBJ1-2	NA	12	TGTGCCAGCAGTTTTCAGGAACGAGGCTACACCTTC	CASSFQERGYTF
TRBV5-6	few	TRBJ2-2	NA	15	TGTGCCAGCAGCTTGGGAGCAGGGGCAACCGGGGAGCTGTTTTTT	CASSLGAGATGELFF
TRBV7-2	few	TRBJ2-2	TRBD2	16	TGTGCCAGCAGCGCGACTAGCGGCCTTCTATCCGGGGAGCTGTTTTTT	CASSATSGLLSGELFF
TRBV7-9	many	TRBJ2-5	TRBD2	14	TGTGCCAGCAACGTAGCGGGAGGGCCGGAGACCCAGTACTTC	CASNVAGGPETQYF
TRBV3-1	many	TRBJ2-3	TRBD2	16	TGTGCCAGCAGCCAAGTGTACACTAGCGGGTCAGATACGCAGTATTTT	CASSQVYTSGSDTQYF
TRBV5-6	many	TRBJ2-1	NA	13	TGTGCCAGCAGCTTGGGAGCCCGGAATGAGCAGTTCTTC	CASSLGARNEQFF